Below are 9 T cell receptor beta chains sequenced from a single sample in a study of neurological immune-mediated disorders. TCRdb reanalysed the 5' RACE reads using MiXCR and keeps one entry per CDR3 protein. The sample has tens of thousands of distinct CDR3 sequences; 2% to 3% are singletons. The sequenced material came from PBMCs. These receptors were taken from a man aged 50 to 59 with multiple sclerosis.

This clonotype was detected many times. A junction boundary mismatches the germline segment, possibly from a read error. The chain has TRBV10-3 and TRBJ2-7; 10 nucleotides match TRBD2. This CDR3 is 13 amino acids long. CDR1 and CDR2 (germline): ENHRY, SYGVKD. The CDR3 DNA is TGTGCCATCAGTGAGTCTAGCGGGGGGCCCAGGAACTTC. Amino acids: CAISESSGGPRNF.

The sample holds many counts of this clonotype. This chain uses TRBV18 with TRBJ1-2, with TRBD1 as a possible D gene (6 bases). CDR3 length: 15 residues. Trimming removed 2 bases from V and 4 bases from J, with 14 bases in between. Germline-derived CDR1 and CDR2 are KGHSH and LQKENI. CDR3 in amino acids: CASSPFRQGSYGYTF. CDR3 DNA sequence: TGTGCCAGCTCACCATTCCGGCAGGGGAGCTATGGCTACACCTTC.

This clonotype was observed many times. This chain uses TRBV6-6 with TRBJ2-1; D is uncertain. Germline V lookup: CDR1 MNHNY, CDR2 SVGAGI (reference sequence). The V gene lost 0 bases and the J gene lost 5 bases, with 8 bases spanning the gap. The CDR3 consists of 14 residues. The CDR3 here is CASSYSKSHNEQFF. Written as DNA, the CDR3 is TGTGCCAGCAGTTACTCGAAATCCCACAATGAGCAGTTCTTC.

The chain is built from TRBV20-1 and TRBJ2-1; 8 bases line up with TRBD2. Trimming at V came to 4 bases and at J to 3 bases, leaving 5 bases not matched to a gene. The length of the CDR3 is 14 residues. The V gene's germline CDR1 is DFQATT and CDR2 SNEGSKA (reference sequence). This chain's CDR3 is CSANGGALYNEQFF. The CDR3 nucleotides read TGCAGTGCTAACGGGGGGGCGCTCTACAATGAGCAGTTCTTC.

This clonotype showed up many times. The CDR3 region is CSASRRGQEPITQYF. Here the CDR3 DNA reads TGCAGTGCTAGTCGAAGGGGGCAAGAACCCATAACGCAGTATTTT. The genes are TRBV20-1 and TRBJ2-3, with 7 bases fitting TRBD1. Germline loops: CDR1 DFQATT, CDR2 SNEGSKA (reference sequence). The junction had 15 bases not matched to a gene; V was cut back by 3 bases and J by 9 bases. The CDR3 totals 15 residues.

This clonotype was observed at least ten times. CDR3 protein: CASSERLVRPGELFF. CDR3 DNA sequence: TGTGCCAGCAGTGAAAGACTAGTCCGACCCGGGGAGCTGTTTTTT. The gene calls are TRBV2 and TRBJ2-2, with D possibly matching TRBD2 (6 bases). Germline V gene lookup returns CDR1 SNHLY and CDR2 FYNNEI. This CDR3 is 15 amino acids long. V was cut by 2 bases and J by 6 bases, with 13 bases left in between. Combining the CDR3 with reference TRBV2 and TRBJ2-2 gives the whole variable domain EPEVTQTPSHQVTQMGQEVILRCVPISNHLYFYWYRQILGQKVEFLVSFYNNEISEKSEIFDDQFSVERPDGSNFTLKIRSTKLEDSAMYFCASSERLVRPGELFFGEGSRLTVL.

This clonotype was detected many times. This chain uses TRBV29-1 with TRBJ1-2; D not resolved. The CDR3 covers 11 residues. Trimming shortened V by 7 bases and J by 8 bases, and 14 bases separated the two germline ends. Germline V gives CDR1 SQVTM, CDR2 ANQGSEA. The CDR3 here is CSAPGAVGYTF. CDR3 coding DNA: TGCAGCGCCCCTGGTGCCGTAGGCTACACCTTC.

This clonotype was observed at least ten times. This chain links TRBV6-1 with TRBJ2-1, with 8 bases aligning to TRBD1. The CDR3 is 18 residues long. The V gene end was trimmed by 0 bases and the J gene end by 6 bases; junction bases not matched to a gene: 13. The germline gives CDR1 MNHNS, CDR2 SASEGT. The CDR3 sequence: CASSEARADRVKVNEQFF. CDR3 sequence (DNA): TGTGCCAGCAGTGAAGCTAGGGCGGACAGGGTTAAGGTCAATGAGCAGTTCTTC.

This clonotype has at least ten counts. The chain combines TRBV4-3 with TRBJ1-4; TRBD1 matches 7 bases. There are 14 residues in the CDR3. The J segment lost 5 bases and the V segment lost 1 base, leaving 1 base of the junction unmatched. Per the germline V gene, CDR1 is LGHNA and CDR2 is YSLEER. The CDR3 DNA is TGCGCCAGCAGCCAAGGACAGGGCAATGAAAAACTGTTTTTT. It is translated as CASSQGQGNEKLFF.